These 30 T cell receptor beta chains came from one sample sequenced in a study of T cell responses to AZD1222 COVID-19 vaccine. The method was immunoSEQ multiplex PCR; TCRdb's version includes in-frame clones alone and lacks a portion of them. The profile shows about 140,000 clones, over 90% of them singletons. The sample in question was peripheral blood, obtained 28 days after the second AZD1222 dose. The receptors here all came from an adult who received the AZD1222 COVID-19 vaccine.

V and J are TRBV19 and TRBJ2-2, with D perhaps being TRBD1 or TRBD2 (5 bases each). The V gene's germline CDR1 is LNHDA and CDR2 SQIVND (reference sequence). This CDR3 is 14 amino acids long. V lost 4 bases, J lost 6 bases, and 12 bases lay in between. The CDR3 here is CASSNLGTAGELFF. Written as DNA, the CDR3 is TGTGCCAGTAGTAATCTGGGGACGGCCGGGGAGCTGTTTTTT.

The rearrangement joins TRBV7-2 to TRBJ2-7, with a tentative D call TRBD1 (7 bases). The V and J ends lost 5 bases and 2 bases respectively, with 16 bases between them. Germline V gene lookup returns CDR1 SGHTA and CDR2 FQGNSA. This CDR3 has 15 amino acids. CDR3 region: CASSPTRGAPYEQYF. CDR3 coding DNA: TGTGCCAGCAGCCCAACCAGGGGGGCTCCCTACGAGCAGTACTTC.

The chain links TRBV15 to TRBJ2-1; no clear D gene. This CDR3 has 12 residues. Germline values: CDR1 LNHNV, CDR2 YYDKDF (reference sequence). V was cut by 4 bases and J by 15 bases, with 16 bases left in between. The CDR3 is CATSKPRGGLFF. CDR3 bases: TGTGCCACCAGCAAACCTAGAGGTGGTCTGTTCTTC.

This chain connects TRBV27 to TRBJ2-2; 7 bases agree with TRBD2. The germline CDR1 and CDR2 sequences are MNHEY and SMNVEV (reference sequence). The trim removed 5 bases at V and 1 base at J, leaving 13 bases unmatched. This CDR3 region has 18 residues. In nucleotides, the CDR3 is TGTGCCAGCAGTCAGCCGGGACTACCTACTCAGAACACCGGGGAGCTGTTTTTT. This sequence encodes CASSQPGLPTQNTGELFF.

The chain recombines TRBV19 with TRBJ1-1, with 8 nucleotides matching TRBD1. Trimming took 1 base from V and 4 from J; bases not matched to a gene: 5. Germline CDR1 reads LNHDA; CDR2 reads SQIVND (reference sequence). The CDR3 runs 15 residues. In DNA, the CDR3 is TGTGCCAGTAGTATAGTGGCCGGGACAGGCACTGAAGCTTTCTTT. Translating it yields CASSIVAGTGTEAFF.

The chain combines TRBV5-1 with TRBJ1-2; 9 bases are shared with TRBD1. This CDR3 is built from 15 residues. Germline assignment: CDR1 SGHRS and CDR2 YFSETQ. V gave up 4 bases and J gave up 7 bases; unmatched junction bases: 11. CDR3 in DNA: TGCGCCAGCAGCGATTCGACAGGGGGAGTGGCTGGCTACACCTTC. Translating gives CASSDSTGGVAGYTF.

The CDR3 here is CASSLYGGENTGELFF. As DNA, the CDR3 is TGTGCCAGCAGCTTATATGGGGGTGAGAACACCGGGGAGCTGTTTTTT. The chain uses TRBV7-3 and TRBJ2-2; D may match TRBD1 or TRBD2 (5 bases each). Germline V lookup: CDR1 SGHTA, CDR2 FQGTGA. There are 16 residues in the CDR3. V gave up 2 bases and J gave up 1 base, with 11 bases separating them.

The chain couples TRBV5-1 to TRBJ1-1; D remains ambiguous. CDR1 SGHRS and CDR2 YFSETQ come from the germline V gene. The CDR3 consists of 17 residues. The V and J ends lost 3 bases and 0 bases respectively, with 18 bases between them. Here the CDR3 reads CASSSLTTGSLNTEAFF. For the CDR3, the DNA is TGCGCCAGCAGCTCGCTTACAACGGGCAGCTTGAACACTGAAGCTTTCTTT.

The chain links TRBV5-6 to TRBJ1-3, with D unclear. Germline V gives CDR1 SGHDT, CDR2 YYEEEE. Between the trimmed V and J ends, which lost 0 bases and 0 bases, there was a span of 7 bases. CDR3 length: 15 residues. CDR3: CASSLGRTSGNTIYF. The CDR3 bases are TGTGCCAGCAGCTTGGGACGGACCTCTGGAAACACCATATATTTT.

CDR3 sequence: CASSRQALNYGYTF. CDR3 coding DNA: TGCGCCAGCAGCCGACAGGCGCTTAACTATGGCTACACCTTC. J is TRBJ1-2 and V is TRBV5-1; weak D call: TRBD1 (6 bases). The CDR3 length is 14 residues. Trimming removed 4 bases at V and 1 base at J, with 11 bases between. CDR1 SGHRS and CDR2 YFSETQ come from the germline V gene.

The J gene is TRBJ1-1, the V gene TRBV4-3; D perhaps matches TRBD1 (6 bases). The CDR3 has 16 residues. V lost 0 bases and J lost 1, with 12 bases in between. The germline V gene has CDR1 LGHNA and CDR2 YSLEER. CDR3 sequence: CASSQDRTGWNTEAFF. Here the CDR3 DNA reads TGCGCCAGCAGCCAAGATCGCACAGGGTGGAACACTGAAGCTTTCTTT.

The rearrangement uses TRBV5-8 and TRBJ1-3; D remains unclear. The CDR3 covers 12 residues. Germline-derived CDR1 and CDR2 are SGHTS and YDEGEE. V was shortened by 5 bases and J by 0 bases, with 3 bases between the two germline ends. Here the CDR3 DNA reads TGTGCCAGCAGTTTCTCTGGAAACACCATATATTTT. This translates into CASSFSGNTIYF.

About this clone itself: The sample contains more than one DNA sequence encoding this CDR3. The CDR3 DNA is TGTGCCAGCAGTGGGACGGGGATCGGCAATCAGCCCCAGCATTTT. Its protein product is CASSGTGIGNQPQHF. The chain carries TRBV28 and TRBJ1-5; D may be TRBD1 (5 bases). The CDR3 sequence is 15 residues long. Germline values: CDR1 MDHEN, CDR2 SYDVKM. The ends were cut back, 5 bases at V and 2 bases at J, with 13 bases in the middle.

This chain connects TRBV6-4 to TRBJ2-7; D assignment may be TRBD1 or TRBD2 (5 bases each). The germline V gene encodes CDR1 MRHNA and CDR2 SNTAGT. This CDR3 has 14 amino acids. V lost 9 bases, J lost 2 bases, and 17 bases lay in between. The DNA for the CDR3 is TGTGCCAGGTCGGGACCCAGGTGCCCCTACGAGCAGTACTTC. Amino acid sequence: CARSGPRCPYEQYF.

J is TRBJ1-3 and V is TRBV30, with 10 nucleotides matching TRBD1. The CDR3 consists of 17 residues. CDR1 and CDR2 from the germline V gene are GTSNPN and SVGIG (reference sequence). The ends lost 1 base at V and 1 base at J; junction bases unmatched: 7. The CDR3 reads CAWSEDRGPWSGNTIYF. Here the CDR3 DNA reads TGTGCCTGGAGTGAAGACAGGGGGCCATGGTCTGGAAACACCATATATTTT.

Here the CDR3 DNA reads TGTGCCAGCAGTGCCCGAGGAGTGTCGGGGCAGTTCTTC. It encodes CASSARGVSGQFF. The chain combines TRBV27 with TRBJ2-1; D call uncertain. Trimming left V 5 bases short and J 12 bases short, with 17 bases between. Germline V gene sequence: CDR1 MNHEY, CDR2 SMNVEV (reference sequence). The CDR3 length is 13 residues.

This clone was observed once. The chain recombines TRBV4-2 with TRBJ2-3; TRBD2 matches 8 bases. The CDR3 spans 17 residues. Germline V CDR1 and CDR2: LGHNA, YNFKEQ. Trimming took 0 bases from V and 5 from J; bases not matched to a gene: 10. CDR3 protein: CASSQDMSGSTRDTQYF. The CDR3 bases are TGTGCCAGCAGCCAAGATATGAGCGGGAGTACCCGAGATACGCAGTATTTT.

This clone appeared a few times. The gene calls are TRBV3-1 (or the pseudogene TRBV3-2) and TRBJ1-1; the D is unclear. V lost 1 base, J lost 7 bases, and 13 bases lay in between. Germline V gives CDR1 LGHDT, CDR2 YNNKEL (reference sequence). There are 14 residues in the CDR3. The CDR3 DNA reads as TGTGCCAGCAGCCAAGGGACCCCCTGGGGTGAAGCTTTCTTT. Translated, it gives CASSQGTPWGEAFF.

The CDR3 sequence is CASSQQGSLRQPQHF. The DNA for the CDR3 is TGTGCCAGCAGTCAACAGGGTTCGTTAAGGCAGCCCCAGCATTTT. The chain couples TRBV5-5 to TRBJ1-5; D may be TRBD1 (6 bases). CDR3 length: 15 amino acids. Germline-derived CDR1 and CDR2 are SGHKS and YYEKEE (reference sequence). V was pared by 5 bases and J by 7 bases, with 19 bases between.

This clone came up once. The V gene is TRBV10-1, the J gene TRBJ1-2; D uncertain. The CDR3 runs to 15 residues. V lost 0 bases, J lost 7 bases, and 15 bases lay in between. Germline CDR1 and CDR2: WNHNN and SYGVQD (reference sequence). The CDR3 DNA reads TGCGCCAGCAGTGAGTCGAGGAGGCCCTACTGTGGCTACACCTTC. The encoded protein is CASSESRRPYCGYTF.

In its sample, this clone was seen once. The chain combines TRBV11-3 with TRBJ2-2; the match to TRBD1 covers 12 bases. Germline CDR1 and CDR2: SGHNT and YENEEA. Losses at the gene ends were 5 bases for V and 4 bases for J; bases not matched to a gene: 5. The CDR3 has 16 residues. The CDR3 sequence: CASSPGQGAGTGELFF. CDR3 bases: TGTGCCAGCAGCCCGGGACAGGGGGCAGGCACCGGGGAGCTGTTTTTT.

The V call is TRBV3-1 (or the pseudogene TRBV3-2), the J call TRBJ1-5; maybe TRBD1 (6 bases). Germline V gene data show CDR1 as LGHDT and CDR2 as YNNKEL (reference sequence). Trimming left V 1 base short and J 3 bases short, with 10 bases between. The CDR3 length is 15 residues. DNA for the CDR3: TGTGCCAGCAGCCAAGGTGACAGGTTCAATCAGCCCCAGCATTTT. This translates into CASSQGDRFNQPQHF.

CDR3 in amino acids: CASSLTRVGTGELFF. DNA for the CDR3: TGTGCCAGCAGTCTGACACGGGTGGGGACCGGGGAGCTGTTTTTT. The V call is TRBV27, the J call TRBJ2-2, with no clear D. Trimming removed 5 bases at V and 5 bases at J, with 15 bases between. Looked up from germline, CDR1 is MNHEY and CDR2 is SMNVEV (reference sequence). The CDR3 consists of 15 residues.

V is TRBV9 and J is TRBJ1-2; TRBD1 aligns across 8 bases. Unmatched junction bases numbered 9, after V lost 10 bases and J lost 4 bases. Germline lookup yields CDR1 SGDLS and CDR2 YYNGEE. This CDR3 comprises 13 residues. The CDR3 is CACPGQGIYGYTF. The CDR3 DNA sequence: TGTGCCTGCCCAGGACAGGGAATCTATGGCTACACCTTC.

CDR3: CASSLSWQAGANVLTF. The CDR3 nucleotides are TGTGCCAGCAGTTTATCGTGGCAGGCTGGGGCCAACGTCCTGACTTTC. V and J are TRBV27 and TRBJ2-6; D is undetermined. V was cut by 0 bases and J by 2 bases, with 8 bases left in between. The CDR3 totals 16 residues. Germline V gives CDR1 MNHEY, CDR2 SMNVEV (reference sequence).

This rearrangement joins TRBV7-9 to TRBJ1-4; the D gene is possibly TRBD1 (6 bases). CDR1 and CDR2 from the germline V gene are SEHNR and FQNEAQ (reference sequence). V was shortened by 5 bases and J by 7 bases, with 20 bases between the two germline ends. The CDR3 contains 16 residues. CDR3 loop: CASSPNPGGLSEKLFF. The CDR3 nucleotides are TGTGCCAGCAGCCCCAACCCTGGGGGGCTTAGTGAAAAACTGTTTTTT.

The chain is built from TRBV28 and TRBJ2-7; D not certain. Germline-derived CDR1 and CDR2 are MDHEN and SYDVKM. With 7 bases removed from V and 0 bases from J, the gap between germline ends came to 10 bases. This CDR3 comprises 13 residues. CDR3 coding DNA: TGTGCCAGCAATATCCAGAGCTCCTACGAGCAGTACTTC. As protein: CASNIQSSYEQYF.

The chain combines TRBV3-1 (or the pseudogene TRBV3-2) with TRBJ2-5, with 10 bases that match TRBD2. This CDR3 contains 22 residues. J was trimmed by 1 base and V by 4 bases; bases with no gene match: 24. Germline V lookup: CDR1 LGHDT, CDR2 YNNKEL (reference sequence). CDR3 nucleotide sequence: TGTGCCAGCAGCCTCCACCTAGGTCCTGGAGGAAGGACTAGCGGAGTCCAAGAGACCCAGTACTTC. This encodes CASSLHLGPGGRTSGVQETQYF.

The chain carries TRBV28 and TRBJ1-1, with D possibly TRBD1 on 5 matching bases. This CDR3 has 13 residues. Between the trimmed V and J ends, which lost 4 bases and 6 bases, there was a span of 12 bases. Germline CDR1 reads MDHEN; CDR2 reads SYDVKM. The CDR3 region is CASSWSPRAEAFF. The CDR3 nucleotides are TGTGCCAGCAGTTGGAGCCCCAGGGCTGAAGCTTTCTTT.

The genes are TRBV2 and TRBJ2-7, with D perhaps matching TRBD1 or TRBD2 (6 bases each). CDR3 size: 16 residues. The ends were cut back, 6 bases at V and 4 bases at J, with 22 bases in the middle. Germline V gene lookup returns CDR1 SNHLY and CDR2 FYNNEI. The CDR3 sequence is CASRGRGTTRGYEQYF. As DNA, the CDR3 is TGTGCCAGCAGGGGACGGGGGACAACGAGGGGTTACGAGCAGTACTTC.